Sequencing of this T cell receptor (beta chain) was carried out in a study of T cell responses to AZD1222 COVID-19 vaccine. The CDR3 contains 13 residues. From germline, CDR1 is MDHEN and CDR2 SYDVKM. V was cut by 2 bases and J by 2 bases, with 6 bases left in between. The repertoire was sequenced with immunoSEQ multiplex PCR; TCRdb's copy has only in-frame clones and lacks some. The data hold 100,000 to 150,000 clones, with 93% observed a single time. Study conclusions and caveats: Close to half of all spike-specific TCRs reportedly target regions of the variants that are unmutated. Spike-specific TCRs gained breadth and depth after people received two AZD1222 doses. Spike-spanning, vaccine-associated CD4 TCRs were dominant at 160-218 and 743-854.

Concerning this clone itself: Its antigen remains unidentified.

Sample: peripheral blood, taken on day 0 of AZD1222 vaccination. V gene TRBV28 combines with J gene TRBJ1-2; D unclear. The receptor was isolated from an adult in good health. The CDR3 region is CASSLITNYGYTF. CDR3 bases: TGTGCCAGCAGTTTAATCACCAACTATGGCTACACCTTC.